The source of this TCR beta chain is a study of T cell responses to AZD1222 COVID-19 vaccine. Repertoires were generated with immunoSEQ multiplex PCR, while TCRdb's copy carries only in-frame clones and drops some. This repertoire shows 100,000 to 120,000 clones, 94% found once; its top ten account for about 3.1%. The CDR3 is 16 amino acids. V dropped 5 bases and J dropped 6 bases, with 17 bases sitting between them. Study-wide results and limits: Elevations in Spike-specific TCR breadth and depth followed administration of two AZD1222 doses.

Remarks on this clone: The antigen is not known.

The receptor was derived from an adult who received the AZD1222 COVID-19 vaccine. The genes are TRBV23-1 and TRBJ1-6, with D perhaps matching TRBD1 (6 bases). TRBV23-1 belongs to the ORF category, with a function that is uncertain. The source was peripheral blood, collected 28 days after the second AZD1222 dose. The CDR3 reads CASSTGQSGANSPLHF. As DNA, the CDR3 is TGCGCCAGCAGTACGGGCCAATCAGGGGCTAATTCACCCCTCCACTTT.